The 15 T cell receptor beta chains in this list originate from one sample, sequenced in a study of tumor and adjacent non-tumor tissue in lung cancer. A modified ARM-PCR protocol with three rounds of nested PCR amplified TCRbeta. One entry per CDR3 protein, called by TCRdb with MiXCR from the multiplex PCR reads. This table has under 75,000 distinct CDR3 sequences, around 70% appearing once. RNA was extracted from bulk tissue without any cell sorting. The normal lung tissue was taken more than 3 cm from the tumor edge. Sequenced material: distant non-tumor lung tissue. The receptors here all came from a woman aged 45-60 years with non-small cell lung cancer.

A word on this clonotype: The CDR3 ends on some other residue instead of the conserved phenylalanine or tryptophan, so this is likely a read error. V usage is TRBV11-2 and J usage is TRBJ2-1; 7 bases are a match to TRBD2. Germline V gene lookup returns CDR1 SGHAT and CDR2 FQNNGV. There are 18 residues in the CDR3. This chain's CDR3 is CASSLVLPWTSRGNDQFL. The CDR3 region has the DNA TGTGCCAGCAGCTTAGTTTTACCCTGGACTAGTAGGGGTAATGATCAGTTCTTA.

As to this clonotype: The junction differs from germline at one of its ends, possibly a read error. The chain combines TRBV28 with TRBJ2-1; 10 positions match TRBD1. CDR1 and CDR2 from the germline V gene are MDHEN and SYDVKM. The CDR3 spans 16 residues. In nucleotides, the CDR3 is TGTGCCAGCAGTACCCGACAGGGGGCTATCGACAATGAGCAGTCCTTC. Its translation is CASSTRQGAIDNEQSF. Full variable domain (rest looked up from reference TRBV28 and TRBJ2-1): DVKVTQSSRYLVKRTGEKVFLECVQDMDHENMFWYRQDPGLGLRLIYFSYDVKMKEKGDIPEGYSVSREKKERFSLILESASTNQTSMYLCASSTRQGAIDNEQSFGPGTRLTVL.

Concerning this clonotype itself: This is likely a read error, given that the CDR3 carries no conserved phenylalanine or tryptophan at its end. The chain employs TRBV20-1 and TRBJ2-7; D ambiguous. The germline gives CDR1 DFQATT, CDR2 SNEGSKA (reference sequence). The length of the CDR3 is 15 residues. Deletions cut 3 bases from V and 1 base from J, with 16 bases between. The CDR3 bases are TGCAGTGCTAGTACGCGACTCGGCGATTCCTACGAGCAGTACTCC. This sequence encodes CSASTRLGDSYEQYS.

Regarding this clonotype: The CDR3 ends on some other residue instead of the conserved phenylalanine or tryptophan, so this is likely a read error. No DNA is shown, since the ends of the CDR3 on it are uncertain; the CDR3 is the one TCRdb lists. The chain links TRBV11-2 to TRBJ2-5; no check of the table's D call, TRBD2, against the DNA was made. The length of the CDR3 is 14 amino acids, counting both ends. Germline CDR1 SGHAT, CDR2 FQNNGV. CDR3 amino acids: CASSPRTRRETQYL.

This chain connects TRBV5-6 to TRBJ2-3; TRBD1 aligns across 10 bases. V was pared by 8 bases and J by 12 bases, with 21 bases of the junction left unmatched. The length of the CDR3 is 16 residues. Germline-derived CDR1 and CDR2 are SGHDT and YYEEEE. CDR3 DNA sequence: TGTGCCAGTAGCCGTACACCGACAGGGGGCGTGGATATCCAGTATTTT. This sequence encodes CASSRTPTGGVDIQYF.

J is TRBJ2-3 and V is TRBV24-1; 10 bases align to TRBD2. This CDR3 spans 13 amino acids. Germline V gives CDR1 KGHDR, CDR2 SFDVKD. With V trimmed by 1 base and J by 11 bases, 2 bases remained unmatched. The CDR3 spells CATSDFASGRQYF. The DNA of the CDR3 is TGTGCCACCAGTGATTTTGCTAGCGGGAGGCAGTATTTT.

With regard to this clonotype: A read error may account for a junction end that differs from germline. The rearrangement uses TRBV6-2 or TRBV6-3 and TRBJ2-1, with 7 bases lining up with TRBD2. The CDR3 is 14 amino acids. Looked up from germline, CDR1 is MNHEY and CDR2 is SVGEGT. CDR3 amino acids: CTSRTGGTNNEQFF. The CDR3 nucleotides read TGTACCAGCAGGACGGGAGGTACTAACAATGAGCAGTTCTTC.

About this clonotype itself: A much bigger clone sits one base away, suggesting this may be a read error. The rearrangement joins TRBV5-6 to TRBJ1-1; 7 positions agree with TRBD1. V was pared by 4 bases and J by 4 bases, with 7 bases of the junction left unmatched. CDR1 SGHDT and CDR2 YYEEEE come from the germline V gene. The CDR3 spans 14 residues. CDR3 in DNA: TGTGCCAGCAGCCCGGGACAGAGGGCCACTGAAGCTTTCTTT. Translation gives CASSPGQRATEAFF. Filled out from reference TRBV5-6 and TRBJ1-1, the complete variable domain reads DAGVTQSPTHLIKTRGQQVTLRCSPKSGHDTVSWYQQALGQGPQFIFQYYEEEERQRGNFPDRFSGHQFPNYSSELNVNALLLGDSALYLCASSPGQRATEAFFGQGTRLTVV.

The table lists this clonotype with a few counts. This may come from a read error, since a much larger clone is one base off. This chain links TRBV20-1 with TRBJ2-3, with TRBD2 identical over 7 bases. The CDR3 is made up of 13 amino acids. CDR1 is DFQATT, CDR2 SNEGSKA, per germline (reference sequence). This CDR3 reads CNASGLFTDTQYF. As DNA, the CDR3 is TGCAATGCTAGCGGCCTTTTCACAGATACGCAGTATTTT.

A note on this clonotype: Since a much larger clone is just one base distant, this may be a read error. The V and J genes are TRBV29-1 and TRBJ1-1; TRBD1 agrees at 9 bases. The CDR3 loop spans 13 amino acids. Germline V gene sequence: CDR1 SQVTM, CDR2 ANQGSEA. CDR3 amino acids: CNVRTGAGSEAFF. CDR3 in DNA: TGCAACGTTAGGACAGGGGCTGGTTCTGAAGCTTTCTTT.

This clonotype showed up just once. The chain links TRBV20-1 to TRBJ2-3, with D tentatively TRBD1 (5 bases). The germline V gene has CDR1 DFQATT and CDR2 SNEGSKA (reference sequence). This CDR3 contains 15 residues. V lost 4 bases and J lost 12, with 26 bases in between. CDR3 DNA sequence: TGCAGTGCTACCGGACAAACAACTCGAACAGTTACACAGTATTTT. Protein sequence: CSATGQTTRTVTQYF.

Remarks on this clonotype: An end of the junction does not agree with germline; a read error may underlie this. J is TRBJ2-5 and V is TRBV11-2; 8 nucleotides match TRBD1. This CDR3 contains 15 residues. From germline, CDR1 is SGHAT and CDR2 FQNNGV. The CDR3 nucleotides read TGTACCAGCAGCTTAATGCAACAGGGGGGAGAGGCCCAGTACTTC. This gives the protein CTSSLMQQGGEAQYF.

Of note for this clonotype: This may stem from a read error, because a much larger clone lies one nucleotide away. The chain is built from TRBV12-3 or TRBV12-4 and TRBJ2-3; D remains unclear. This CDR3 comprises 13 residues. The CDR3 coding sequence is TGTGCCAGCAGTTTTGAAGGTTATGTAACGCTGTATTTT. This sequence encodes CASSFEGYVTLYF.

As concerns this clonotype: As the CDR3 is not closed by the conserved phenylalanine or tryptophan, this likely results from a read error. The chain carries TRBV20-1 and TRBJ2-7; D may be TRBD1 or TRBD2 (5 bases each). CDR3 length equals 13 residues. The germline V gene encodes CDR1 DFQATT and CDR2 SNEGSKA (reference sequence). The CDR3 sequence is CSAVRDGSYKQYI. The CDR3 region has the DNA TGCAGTGCTGTCCGGGACGGATCCTACAAGCAGTACATC.

Comments on this clonotype: Sequence at one end of the junction differs from germline and may be a read error. This chain connects TRBV4-1 to TRBJ1-5, with D tentatively TRBD1 (6 bases). The CDR3 is 16 residues long. CDR1 is MGHRA and CDR2 is YSYEKL in the germline V gene. The chain's CDR3 is CASSRSGTKTDQPQDF. The CDR3 region has the DNA TGCGCCAGCAGCCGATCCGGGACAAAGACCGATCAGCCTCAGGATTTT.